This TCR beta chain came from a study of T cell responses to AZD1222 COVID-19 vaccine. Overall study results and limits: Spike-specific TCR breadth and depth went up after people got two AZD1222 doses. With dominance at 160-218 and 743-854, vaccine-associated CD4 TCRs spanned spike. Sampling captured repertoires only after the peak T cell response.

This CDR3 is 19 amino acids long. Germline CDR1 MNHEY, CDR2 SMNVEV (reference sequence). J lost 5 bases, V lost 10 bases, and 19 bases had no gene match. In its sample, this clone was seen once. What it binds is unknown. TCRdb's table, derived via immunoSEQ multiplex PCR, lists solely in-frame clones and lacks some. Of about 45,000 clones in the sample, roughly 78% are singletons; the top ten hold 20% to 25%. This chain joins TRBV27 and TRBJ2-3; 15 bases fit TRBD2. The source was peripheral blood, collected 28 days after the second dose of the MenACWY control vaccine. The source is an adult who received the MenACWY meningococcal vaccine as a control. The CDR3 DNA follows: TGTGCCATCCCTAGGACCGGGACTAGCGGGGGGCTACGCCGAGATACGCAGTATTTT. Its protein is CAIPRTGTSGGLRRDTQYF.